Sequencing of this TCR beta chain was carried out in a study of OX40 agonist ivuxolimab in advanced cancers. Study background: One hepatocellular carcinoma and two cutaneous melanoma patients partially responded.

Sequencing used immunoSEQ multiplex PCR; TCRdb keeps in-frame clones, though not all of them. The data show approximately 25,000 clones, roughly three quarters seen once. The CDR3 length is 12 residues. Germline V gene sequence: CDR1 SEHNR, CDR2 FQNEAQ (reference sequence). V lost 8 bases to trimming and J lost 4 bases, with 9 bases between them. The sequenced sample was CD4+ or CD8+ T cells sorted from blood, obtained in a trial of the OX40 agonist ivuxolimab. This rearrangement joins TRBV7-9 to TRBJ1-3; D call uncertain. The origin of this receptor is an adult with an advanced solid tumor such as melanoma, head and neck, liver or kidney cancer. The CDR3 nucleotides read TGTGCCAGCTCCTCCGAGGGAAACACCATATATTTT. This gives the protein CASSSEGNTIYF.